The 27 T cell receptor beta chains below were found in one sample sequenced in a study of identical twins. TCRdb fed the 5' RACE reads into MiXCR, producing one record per CDR3 protein. The sample carries more than 400,000 distinct CDR3 sequences, 15% recorded once. The same data also contributed to another study, on yellow fever vaccine responses in identical twins.

Material for sequencing was CD4+ T cells sorted from blood. These receptors originate from a woman in her late teens or twenties in good health.

This clonotype was counted a few times. The chain has TRBV7-3 and TRBJ2-3, with 8 bases fitting TRBD1. V lost 4 bases, J lost 7 bases, and 10 bases stayed unmatched. There are 15 residues in the CDR3. CDR1 is SGHTA, CDR2 FQGTGA, per germline. The CDR3 DNA follows: TGTGCCAGCAGCTCGGGGGACAGGAGTATTAATACGCAGTATTTT. Encoded protein: CASSSGDRSINTQYF.

This clonotype showed up just a few times. The chain uses TRBV20-1 and TRBJ2-1, with a tentative D call TRBD2 (6 bases). Germline assignment: CDR1 DFQATT and CDR2 SNEGSKA (reference sequence). This CDR3 region has 15 residues. V was cut by 6 bases and J by 5 bases, with 20 bases left in between. The CDR3 region has the DNA TGCAGTGCCCCGGGAGCGGACATTTTAGACAATGAGCAGTTCTTC. It translates to CSAPGADILDNEQFF.

The V and J genes are TRBV2 and TRBJ1-1, with unresolved D. The CDR3 has 12 residues. CDR1 and CDR2 from the germline V gene are SNHLY and FYNNEI. The V and J ends lost 4 bases and 3 bases respectively, with 6 bases between them. CDR3 protein: CASSGGYTEAFF. The CDR3 coding sequence is TGTGCCAGCAGTGGGGGATACACTGAAGCTTTCTTT.

There are a few counts of this clonotype. This chain connects TRBV6-1 to TRBJ1-1, with D maybe TRBD1 (5 bases). The CDR3 consists of 17 residues. The ends were cut back, 3 bases at V and 0 bases at J, with 17 bases in the middle. Germline loops: CDR1 MNHNS, CDR2 SASEGT. CDR3 sequence reads: CASSDRGRGAMNTEAFF. CDR3 bases: TGTGCCAGCAGTGATAGAGGCCGAGGGGCGATGAACACTGAAGCTTTCTTT.

The chain joins TRBV11-2 to TRBJ2-1, with TRBD2 matching 11 bases. The junction had 7 bases not matched to a gene; V was cut back by 2 bases and J by 7 bases. Per germline, CDR1 SGHAT and CDR2 FQNNGV. This CDR3 is built from 16 residues. CDR3 DNA sequence: TGTGCCAGCAGCTTACGGTCTAGCGGGGGGCTGAATGAGCAGTTCTTC. Translation: CASSLRSSGGLNEQFF.

This clonotype has a handful of counts. The chain recombines TRBV11-2 with TRBJ1-1; the D gene is possibly TRBD1 (6 bases). The V gene's germline CDR1 is SGHAT and CDR2 FQNNGV. V was pared by 2 bases and J by 0 bases, with 10 bases between. This CDR3 has 15 amino acids. The CDR3 is CASSLSDSMNTEAFF. The CDR3 bases are TGTGCCAGCAGCTTATCGGACAGCATGAACACTGAAGCTTTCTTT.

This CDR3 is CSARDLATSTDTQYF. Here the CDR3 DNA reads TGCAGTGCTAGAGATTTAGCTACTAGCACAGATACGCAGTATTTT. The chain links TRBV20-1 to TRBJ2-3; no definite D call. This CDR3 has 15 amino acids. V lost 0 bases and J lost 0, with 10 bases in between. CDR1 and CDR2 from the germline V gene are DFQATT and SNEGSKA (reference sequence).

The chain employs TRBV6-5 and TRBJ2-5; D uncertain. The V and J ends lost 2 bases and 2 bases respectively, with 9 bases between them. The CDR3 loop spans 14 amino acids. The germline gives CDR1 MNHEY, CDR2 SVGAGI. CDR3 in amino acids: CASSYQTEQETQYF. The DNA for the CDR3 is TGTGCCAGCAGTTACCAAACGGAGCAAGAGACCCAGTACTTC.

V and J are TRBV20-1 and TRBJ1-2, with 11 bases identical to TRBD1. Germline-derived CDR1 and CDR2 are DFQATT and SNEGSKA (reference sequence). The CDR3 extends over 15 amino acids. With V trimmed by 4 bases and J by 5 bases, 9 bases remained unmatched. As DNA, the CDR3 is TGCAGTGCTACCCGACGGGACAGGGGGGGATATGGCTACACCTTC. Translated, it gives CSATRRDRGGYGYTF.

This clonotype was found a few times. The V and J genes are TRBV5-5 and TRBJ1-1; D uncertain. V dropped 3 bases and J dropped 5 bases, with 11 bases sitting between them. The germline CDR1 and CDR2 sequences are SGHKS and YYEKEE (reference sequence). This CDR3 is built from 13 residues. CDR3 amino acids: CASSWERWTEAFF. The CDR3 nucleotides are TGTGCCAGCAGCTGGGAAAGATGGACTGAAGCTTTCTTT.

This clonotype was detected ten times or more. This sequence joins TRBV2 and TRBJ1-1, with a weak D call TRBD1 (5 bases). Between the trimmed V and J ends, which lost 4 bases and 1 base, there was a span of 10 bases. Germline V gene data show CDR1 as SNHLY and CDR2 as FYNNEI. The CDR3 is 14 amino acids. CDR3 DNA sequence: TGTGCCAGCAGTGCGGAGACAGCGAACACTGAAGCTTTCTTT. Translating it yields CASSAETANTEAFF.

The V and J genes are TRBV5-1 and TRBJ2-1; D is unclear. The CDR3 totals 16 residues. Trimming stripped 2 bases from V and 1 base from J, with 13 bases between. Germline CDR1 is SGHRS and CDR2 is YFSETQ. CDR3 sequence reads: CASSFPPPPSYNEQFF. In DNA, the CDR3 is TGCGCCAGCAGCTTCCCCCCGCCTCCTTCCTACAATGAGCAGTTCTTC.

This rearrangement joins TRBV12-3 or TRBV12-4 to TRBJ1-3; no clear D. V was pared by 6 bases and J by 2 bases, with 8 bases between. The CDR3 totals 13 residues. This CDR3 is CASSASAGNTIYF. DNA for the CDR3: TGTGCCAGCAGCGCTTCGGCTGGAAACACCATATATTTT.

This chain connects TRBV11-1 to TRBJ2-7, with 9 bases that match TRBD2. The CDR3 consists of 18 residues. Germline V gene lookup returns CDR1 SGHAT and CDR2 FQDESV (reference sequence). V shed 3 bases, J shed 5 bases, and the junction held 17 bases outside the gene matches. The CDR3 coding sequence is TGTGCCAGCAGCTTCCGGACAGCTTCCGGGACTAGCATGCACGAGCAGTACTTC. Translating it yields CASSFRTASGTSMHEQYF.

The chain recombines TRBV28 with TRBJ2-7; 13 bases align to TRBD2. V shed 6 bases and J 7 bases; nucleotides not matched to a gene: 9. Germline V CDR1 and CDR2: MDHEN, SYDVKM. The CDR3 runs to 15 residues. The CDR3 coding sequence is TGTGCCAGCAGCCTGGGGACTAGCGGGACTGATGAGCAGTACTTC. Its protein is CASSLGTSGTDEQYF.

This chain uses TRBV15 with TRBJ2-7, with D perhaps TRBD1 (5 bases). Trimming shortened V by 4 bases and J by 1 base, and 8 bases separated the two germline ends. The CDR3 runs to 13 residues. The germline CDR1 and CDR2 sequences are LNHNV and YYDKDF (reference sequence). The CDR3 region is CATSKDISYEQYF. CDR3 bases: TGTGCCACCAGCAAGGACATTTCCTACGAGCAGTACTTC.

This chain joins TRBV5-1 and TRBJ2-7, with D maybe TRBD2 (5 bases). This CDR3 region has 19 residues. V was pared by 0 bases and J by 1 base, with 23 bases between. Germline V CDR1 and CDR2: SGHRS, YFSETQ. The CDR3: CASSLAMTAGLPQSYEQYF. As DNA, the CDR3 is TGCGCCAGCAGCTTGGCCATGACCGCAGGACTCCCGCAGTCCTACGAGCAGTACTTC.

The J gene is TRBJ2-1, the V gene TRBV28; the match to TRBD1 covers 7 bases. With 7 bases clipped from V and 0 bases from J, the junction kept 15 bases outside the gene matches. Germline CDR1 and CDR2: MDHEN and SYDVKM. This CDR3 spans 18 amino acids. Here the CDR3 DNA reads TGTGCCAGCAAAAACTCCCTAAGCCGGGACAGCTCCTACAATGAGCAGTTCTTC. Amino acid sequence: CASKNSLSRDSSYNEQFF.

The rearrangement joins TRBV29-1 to TRBJ1-1, with D hard to call. The V gene's germline CDR1 is SQVTM and CDR2 ANQGSEA. Trimming shortened V by 7 bases and J by 6 bases, and 15 bases separated the two germline ends. This CDR3 has 12 residues. The CDR3 region has the DNA TGCAGCGCTACCGTCGCAGGCCCTGAAGCTTTCTTT. This codes for CSATVAGPEAFF.

The gene calls are TRBV6-5 and TRBJ1-6; D gene unclear. The CDR3 sequence is 14 residues long. V was pared by 0 bases and J by 8 bases, with 8 bases between. Germline values: CDR1 MNHEY, CDR2 SVGAGI. The CDR3: CASSYSRWDSPLHF. The CDR3, as DNA: TGTGCCAGCAGTTACTCGCGTTGGGATTCACCCCTCCACTTT.

This clonotype was found a few times. The CDR3 DNA is TGTGCCAGCAGCTTAGATTGGACTAGCGGGAGGGTTGAGCAGTTCTTC. The encoded protein is CASSLDWTSGRVEQFF. This chain connects TRBV11-2 to TRBJ2-1, with 15 bases that match TRBD2. The length of the CDR3 is 16 residues. Germline V CDR1 and CDR2: SGHAT, FQNNGV. Trimming removed 0 bases from V and 9 bases from J; junction bases left unmatched: 3.

The V and J genes are TRBV4-1 and TRBJ2-3, with TRBD2 matching 11 bases. Losses at the gene ends were 2 bases for V and 1 base for J; bases not matched to a gene: 20. CDR3 length: 22 amino acids. Germline CDR1 and CDR2: MGHRA and YSYEKL. For the CDR3, the DNA is TGCGCCAGCAGCCAACTACCTCTGGCGCTAGCGGGGGGACCAAATCGCACAGATACGCAGTATTTT. Its protein product is CASSQLPLALAGGPNRTDTQYF.

This rearrangement joins TRBV28 to TRBJ2-4; TRBD1 is a possible D gene (6 bases). V lost 7 bases and J lost 1, with 17 bases in between. Germline CDR1 is MDHEN and CDR2 is SYDVKM. This CDR3 region has 16 residues. The CDR3 DNA reads as TGTGCCAGCACCCCCCAGGGGATGGATGCCAAAAACATTCAGTACTTC. Translation gives CASTPQGMDAKNIQYF.

The rearrangement links TRBV21-1 to TRBJ2-7; no check of the table's D call, TRBD1, against the DNA was made. TRBV21-1 is tagged as a pseudogene. The CDR3 extends over 16 amino acids. CDR3 residues: CASSNADRGRSYEQYV. CDR3 sequence (DNA): TGTGCCAGCAGCAATGCTGACAGGGGAAGATCCTACGAGCAGTACGTC.

This clonotype appeared a few times. The chain carries TRBV27 and TRBJ2-5; D ambiguous. V gave up 3 bases and J gave up 5 bases, with 13 bases separating them. Germline CDR1 and CDR2: MNHEY and SMNVEV (reference sequence). This CDR3 contains 14 residues. In DNA form, the CDR3 reads TGTGCCAGCAGTTTTTTTGGTCGATGGGAGACCCAGTACTTC. Amino acid sequence: CASSFFGRWETQYF.

The chain joins TRBV15 to TRBJ1-2, with 9 bases identical to TRBD1. J gave up 1 base and V 5 bases, and 8 bases lay outside the gene matches. There are 16 residues in the CDR3. Germline-derived CDR1 and CDR2 are LNHNV and YYDKDF (reference sequence). The CDR3 coding sequence is TGTGCCACCAGCGGAAGACAGGGGGAGATTAACTATGGCTACACCTTC. This encodes CATSGRQGEINYGYTF. Supplemented by reference TRBV15 and TRBJ1-2, the full variable domain reads DAMVIQNPRYQVTQFGKPVTLSCSQTLNHNVMYWYQQKSSQAPKLLFHYYDKDFNNEADTPDNFQSRRPNTSFCFLDIRSPGLGDTAMYLCATSGRQGEINYGYTFGSGTRLTVV.

The gene calls are TRBV7-3 and TRBJ2-7; D is unresolved. Germline loops: CDR1 SGHTA, CDR2 FQGTGA. The V end was cut by 2 bases, the J end by 6 bases, with 14 bases between. The CDR3 is 14 amino acids. The CDR3 sequence is CASSLQPPPSEQYF. CDR3 DNA: TGTGCCAGCAGCTTACAGCCCCCACCCTCCGAGCAGTACTTC.